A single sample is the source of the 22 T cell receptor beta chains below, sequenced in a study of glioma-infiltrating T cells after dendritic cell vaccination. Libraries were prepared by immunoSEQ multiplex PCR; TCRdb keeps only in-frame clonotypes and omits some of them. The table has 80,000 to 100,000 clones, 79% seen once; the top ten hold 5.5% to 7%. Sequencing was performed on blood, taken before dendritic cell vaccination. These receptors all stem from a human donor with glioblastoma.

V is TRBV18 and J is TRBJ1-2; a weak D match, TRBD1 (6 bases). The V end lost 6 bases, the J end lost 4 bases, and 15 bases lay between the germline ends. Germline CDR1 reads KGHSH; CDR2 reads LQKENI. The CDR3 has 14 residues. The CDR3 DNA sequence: TGTGCCAGCTCTGCAATGGACAGTCTCTATGGCTACACCTTC. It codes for CASSAMDSLYGYTF.

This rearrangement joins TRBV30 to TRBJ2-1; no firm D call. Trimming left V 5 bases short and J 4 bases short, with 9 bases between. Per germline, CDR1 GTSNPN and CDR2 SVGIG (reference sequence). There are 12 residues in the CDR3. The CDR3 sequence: CAWAHRYNEQFF. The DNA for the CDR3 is TGTGCCTGGGCCCACAGATACAATGAGCAGTTCTTC.

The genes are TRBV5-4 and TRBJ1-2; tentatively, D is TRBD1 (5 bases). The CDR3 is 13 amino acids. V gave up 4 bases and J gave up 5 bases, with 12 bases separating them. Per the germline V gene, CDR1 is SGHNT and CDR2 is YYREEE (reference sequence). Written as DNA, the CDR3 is TGTGCCAGCAGCCCCCCCGGGACTTATGGCTACACCTTC. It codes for CASSPPGTYGYTF.

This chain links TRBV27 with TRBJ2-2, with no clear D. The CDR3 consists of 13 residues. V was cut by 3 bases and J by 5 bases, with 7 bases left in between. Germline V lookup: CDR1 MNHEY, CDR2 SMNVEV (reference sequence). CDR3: CASSLWSTGELFF. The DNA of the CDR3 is TGTGCCAGCAGTTTGTGGAGTACCGGGGAGCTGTTTTTT.

The CDR3 reads CASRADRRLPGQGLTGELFF. In DNA, the CDR3 is TGTGCCAGCAGAGCCGATAGACGGCTTCCGGGACAGGGTCTCACCGGGGAGCTGTTTTTT. V gene TRBV9 combines with J gene TRBJ2-2, with 9 bases aligning to TRBD1. Germline assignment: CDR1 SGDLS and CDR2 YYNGEE. With V trimmed by 5 bases and J by 4 bases, 21 bases remained unmatched. This CDR3 region has 20 residues. The full variable domain, its missing parts supplied by reference TRBV9 and TRBJ2-2, is DSGVTQTPKHLITATGQRVTLRCSPRSGDLSVYWYQQSLDQGLQFLIQYYNGEERAKGNILERFSAQQFPDLHSELNLSSLELGDSALYFCASRADRRLPGQGLTGELFFGEGSRLTVL.

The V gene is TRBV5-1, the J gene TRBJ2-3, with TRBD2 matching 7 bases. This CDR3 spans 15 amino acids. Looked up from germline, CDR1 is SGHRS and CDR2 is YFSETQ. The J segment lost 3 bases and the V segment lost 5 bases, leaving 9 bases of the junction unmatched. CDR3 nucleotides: TGCGCCAGCAGTCCGGGAGGAGTCCCGACAGATACGCAGTATTTT. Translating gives CASSPGGVPTDTQYF.

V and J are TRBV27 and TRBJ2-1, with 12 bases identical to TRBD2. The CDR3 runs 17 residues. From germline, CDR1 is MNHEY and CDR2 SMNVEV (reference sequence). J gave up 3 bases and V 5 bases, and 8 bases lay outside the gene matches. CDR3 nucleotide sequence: TGTGCCAGCAGTCTGGCACTGGGACTAGCGGGCTACAATGAGCAGTTCTTC. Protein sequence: CASSLALGLAGYNEQFF.

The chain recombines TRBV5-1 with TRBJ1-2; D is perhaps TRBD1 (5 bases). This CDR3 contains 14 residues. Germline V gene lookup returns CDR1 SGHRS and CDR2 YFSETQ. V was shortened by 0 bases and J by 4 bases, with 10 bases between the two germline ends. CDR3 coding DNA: TGCGCCAGCAGCTTGGATTACAGGAGCTATGGCTACACCTTC. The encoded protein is CASSLDYRSYGYTF. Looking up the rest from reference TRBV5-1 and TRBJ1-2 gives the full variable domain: KAGVTQTPRYLIKTRGQQVTLSCSPISGHRSVSWYQQTPGQGLQFLFEYFSETQRNKGNFPGRFSGRQFSNSRSEMNVSTLELGDSALYLCASSLDYRSYGYTFGSGTRLTVV.

DNA for the CDR3: TGTGCCAGCTCACCCTGGACTCGATACAATGAGCAGTTCTTC. Translating gives CASSPWTRYNEQFF. The genes are TRBV18 and TRBJ2-1, with D possibly matching TRBD2 (5 bases). The CDR3 runs to 14 residues. Germline V gene sequence: CDR1 KGHSH, CDR2 LQKENI. Trimming pared 3 bases from V and 4 bases from J, leaving 10 bases between. Together with reference TRBV18 and TRBJ2-1, the CDR3 gives the full variable domain: NAGVMQNPRHLVRRRGQEARLRCSPMKGHSHVYWYRQLPEEGLKFMVYLQKENIIDESGMPKERFSAEFPKEGPSILRIQQVVRGDSAAYFCASSPWTRYNEQFFGPGTRLTVL.

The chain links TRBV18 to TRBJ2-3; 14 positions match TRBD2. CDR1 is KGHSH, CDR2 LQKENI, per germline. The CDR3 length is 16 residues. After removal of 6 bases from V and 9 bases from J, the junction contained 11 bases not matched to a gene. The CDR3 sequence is CASSQPGLAGVRTQYF. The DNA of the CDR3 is TGTGCCAGCTCCCAGCCGGGACTAGCGGGAGTAAGGACGCAGTATTTT.

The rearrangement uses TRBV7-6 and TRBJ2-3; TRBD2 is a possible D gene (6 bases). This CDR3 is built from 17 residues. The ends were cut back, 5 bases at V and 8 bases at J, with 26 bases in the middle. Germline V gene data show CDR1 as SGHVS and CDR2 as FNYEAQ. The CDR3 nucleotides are TGTGCCAGCAGCCCGGACCCCGGCGGGGTCCGTTTGAGTACGCAGTATTTT. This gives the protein CASSPDPGGVRLSTQYF.

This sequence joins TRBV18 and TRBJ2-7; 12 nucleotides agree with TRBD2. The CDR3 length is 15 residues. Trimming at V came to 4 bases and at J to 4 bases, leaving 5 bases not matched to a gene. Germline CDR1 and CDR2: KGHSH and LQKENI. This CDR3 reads CASSHGTSGPYEQYF. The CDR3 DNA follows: TGTGCCAGCTCACATGGGACTAGCGGGCCGTACGAGCAGTACTTC.

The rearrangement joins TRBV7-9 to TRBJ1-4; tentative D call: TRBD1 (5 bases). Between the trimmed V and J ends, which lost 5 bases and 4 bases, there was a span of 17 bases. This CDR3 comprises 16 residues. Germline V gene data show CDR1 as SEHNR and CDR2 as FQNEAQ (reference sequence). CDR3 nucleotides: TGTGCCAGCAGCCAAATCCAGGGACTTCTTAATGAAAAACTGTTTTTT. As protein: CASSQIQGLLNEKLFF.

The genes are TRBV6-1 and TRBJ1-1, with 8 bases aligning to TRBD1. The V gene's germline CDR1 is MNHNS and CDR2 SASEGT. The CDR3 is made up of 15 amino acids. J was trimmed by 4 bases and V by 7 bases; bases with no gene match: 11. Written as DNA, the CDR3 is TGTGCCAGCACCGAGGTACCAGGGGGCCTCACTGAAGCTTTCTTT. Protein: CASTEVPGGLTEAFF.

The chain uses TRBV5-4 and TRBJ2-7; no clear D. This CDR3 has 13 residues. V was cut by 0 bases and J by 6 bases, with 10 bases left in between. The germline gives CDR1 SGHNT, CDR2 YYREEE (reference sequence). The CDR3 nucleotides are TGTGCCAGCAGCTTGGAAGCGACCAGCGAGCAGTACTTC. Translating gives CASSLEATSEQYF.

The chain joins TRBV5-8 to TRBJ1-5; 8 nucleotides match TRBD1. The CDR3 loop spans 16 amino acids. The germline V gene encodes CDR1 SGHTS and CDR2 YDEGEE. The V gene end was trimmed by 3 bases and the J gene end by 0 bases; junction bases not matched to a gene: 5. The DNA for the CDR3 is TGTGCCAGCAGCTGGAGGACAGGGTATAGCAATCAGCCCCAGCATTTT. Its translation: CASSWRTGYSNQPQHF.

The CDR3 nucleotides are TGTGCCAGCAGCGGTGGGACGGGGGGAACTGAAGCTTTCTTT. Translation: CASSGGTGGTEAFF. V usage is TRBV9 and J usage is TRBJ1-1, with a tentative D call TRBD1 (5 bases). From germline, CDR1 is SGDLS and CDR2 YYNGEE. V lost 3 bases to trimming and J lost 5 bases, with 14 bases between them. CDR3 length: 14 amino acids.

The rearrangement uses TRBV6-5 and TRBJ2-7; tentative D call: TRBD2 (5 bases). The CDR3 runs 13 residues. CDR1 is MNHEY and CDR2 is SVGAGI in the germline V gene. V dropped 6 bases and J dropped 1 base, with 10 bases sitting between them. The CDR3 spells CASRAGRSYEQYF. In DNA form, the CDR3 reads TGTGCCAGCAGGGCGGGCCGTTCCTACGAGCAGTACTTC.

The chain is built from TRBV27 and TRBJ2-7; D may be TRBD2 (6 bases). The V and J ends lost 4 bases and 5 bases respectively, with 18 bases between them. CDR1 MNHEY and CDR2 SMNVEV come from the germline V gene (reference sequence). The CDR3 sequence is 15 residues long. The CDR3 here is CASSSKGRGLNEQYF. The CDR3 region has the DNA TGTGCCAGCAGTTCTAAAGGACGGGGGTTAAACGAGCAGTACTTC.

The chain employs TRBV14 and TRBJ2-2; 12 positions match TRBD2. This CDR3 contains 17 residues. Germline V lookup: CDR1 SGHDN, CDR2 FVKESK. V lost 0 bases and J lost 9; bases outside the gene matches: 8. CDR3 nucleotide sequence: TGTGCCAGCAGCCAAGATGGACTAGCGGGGCAGGAGAGGGAGCTGTTTTTT. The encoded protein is CASSQDGLAGQERELFF.

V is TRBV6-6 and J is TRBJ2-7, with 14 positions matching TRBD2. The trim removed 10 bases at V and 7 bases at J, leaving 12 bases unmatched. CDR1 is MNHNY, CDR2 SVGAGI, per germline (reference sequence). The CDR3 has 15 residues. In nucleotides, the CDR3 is TGTGCCACCGCTGGTCTGGGACTAGCGGGAGAAGAGCAGTACTTC. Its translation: CATAGLGLAGEEQYF.

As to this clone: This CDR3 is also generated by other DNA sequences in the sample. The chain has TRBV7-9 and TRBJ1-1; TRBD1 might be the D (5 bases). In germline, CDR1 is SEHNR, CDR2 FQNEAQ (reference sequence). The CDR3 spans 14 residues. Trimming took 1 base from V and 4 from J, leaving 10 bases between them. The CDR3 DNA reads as TGTGCCAGCAGCTTAGTCATGGGGCCCACTGAAGCTTTCTTT. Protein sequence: CASSLVMGPTEAFF.